A single sample gave rise to the 32 T cell receptor beta chains below, sequenced in a study of somatic mutations in cytotoxic T cells in rheumatoid arthritis. The assay was immunoSEQ multiplex PCR, and TCRdb's table has in-frame clones only and misses some. This table has around 20,000 clones, 65% to 70% appearing once. The sample taken for sequencing was CD8+ T cells sorted from blood. These receptors were obtained from an adult with rheumatoid arthritis.

This sequence joins TRBV6-5 and TRBJ2-7; D unresolved. The V end was cut by 4 bases, the J end by 3 bases, with 7 bases between. CDR3 size: 12 residues. Germline CDR1 reads MNHEY; CDR2 reads SVGAGI. DNA of the CDR3: TGTGCCAGCAGTTCCACCAGCTACGAGCAGTACTTC. Its protein product is CASSSTSYEQYF.

The CDR3 loop is CASSFWGRQKETQYF. The CDR3 coding sequence is TGTGCCAGCAGCTTCTGGGGGCGACAGAAAGAGACCCAGTACTTC. V is TRBV11-2 and J is TRBJ2-5, with D perhaps matching TRBD1 (6 bases). CDR3 size: 15 residues. Germline V CDR1 and CDR2: SGHAT, FQNNGV. Trimming shortened V by 3 bases and J by 3 bases, and 14 bases separated the two germline ends.

The gene calls are TRBV4-3 and TRBJ1-6; D uncertain. The CDR3 covers 14 residues. V was trimmed by 1 base and J by 9 bases, leaving 10 bases between them. Germline V lookup: CDR1 LGHNA, CDR2 YSLEER. The DNA of the CDR3 is TGCGCCAGCAGCCAAGGCACAGATGGTTCACCCCTCCACTTT. Protein: CASSQGTDGSPLHF.

J is TRBJ2-7 and V is TRBV29-1; 8 nucleotides line up with TRBD1. V was clipped by 4 bases and J by 2 bases; unmatched bases: 4. This CDR3 contains 13 residues. Germline V lookup: CDR1 SQVTM, CDR2 ANQGSEA. The CDR3 DNA follows: TGCAGCGTTGTTGGACAGGGAACCTACGAGCAGTACTTC. Its protein is CSVVGQGTYEQYF.

V gene TRBV10-3 combines with J gene TRBJ2-5; TRBD1 aligns across 7 bases. CDR1 and CDR2 from the germline V gene are ENHRY and SYGVKD. The CDR3 is made up of 17 amino acids. The V and J ends lost 7 bases and 2 bases, in that order; junction bases with no gene match: 16. CDR3 bases: TGTGCCATCAAGGGTCGGGACAGCCTCCGTGGACAAGAGACCCAGTACTTC. Protein sequence: CAIKGRDSLRGQETQYF.

This chain connects TRBV28 to TRBJ1-1, with a weak D call TRBD1 (5 bases). This CDR3 has 13 residues. The V end was cut by 2 bases, the J end by 3 bases, with 7 bases between. Germline CDR1 and CDR2: MDHEN and SYDVKM. CDR3 loop: CASSLLGDTEAFF. As DNA, the CDR3 is TGTGCCAGCAGTTTACTGGGGGACACTGAAGCTTTCTTT.

The chain employs TRBV5-1 and TRBJ2-1; D remains unclear. The V gene lost 2 bases and the J gene lost 5 bases, with 14 bases spanning the gap. In germline, CDR1 is SGHRS, CDR2 YFSETQ. The CDR3 runs to 15 residues. CDR3 nucleotide sequence: TGCGCCAGCAGCTTCCTGGGTTTATCGGACAATGAGCAGTTCTTC. Translated: CASSFLGLSDNEQFF.

The gene calls are TRBV15 and TRBJ1-4; D is undetermined. CDR1 and CDR2 from the germline V gene are LNHNV and YYDKDF (reference sequence). Trimming took off 0 bases at V and 3 bases at J, with 5 bases between the two ends. The CDR3 runs 14 residues. Here the CDR3 DNA reads TGTGCCACCAGCAGAGATTACGCTAATGAAAAACTGTTTTTT. The encoded protein is CATSRDYANEKLFF.

V and J are TRBV29-1 and TRBJ2-1; D is perhaps TRBD2 (6 bases). Germline V gene lookup returns CDR1 SQVTM and CDR2 ANQGSEA. The CDR3 is made up of 13 amino acids. Between the trimmed V and J ends, which lost 4 bases and 3 bases, there was a span of 10 bases. CDR3 sequence (DNA): TGCAGCGTTGGGGGACTGGGCTACAATGAGCAGTTCTTC. This gives the protein CSVGGLGYNEQFF.

The V gene is TRBV5-1, the J gene TRBJ2-1; 10 bases are a match to TRBD2. The CDR3 is 14 residues long. V lost 4 bases and J lost 7; bases outside the gene matches: 5. Germline V gene data show CDR1 as SGHRS and CDR2 as YFSETQ. The CDR3 DNA is TGCGCCAGCAGCCCTAGCGGGGGCCTTAATGAGCAGTTCTTC. Its protein product is CASSPSGGLNEQFF.

On this clone itself: The same CDR3 arises from other DNA sequences in this sample as well. The chain couples TRBV5-6 to TRBJ2-7; the D gene is possibly TRBD1 (5 bases). V shed 2 bases and J shed 2 bases, with 14 bases lying between them. The CDR3 consists of 15 residues. CDR1 is SGHDT, CDR2 YYEEEE, per germline. This chain's CDR3 is CASSLGRGNAYEQYF. The DNA for the CDR3 is TGTGCCAGCAGCTTAGGAAGGGGCAACGCCTACGAGCAGTACTTC.

This clone was detected only a few times. The chain uses TRBV30 and TRBJ1-5; D unresolved. The CDR3 loop spans 14 amino acids. Trimming removed 1 base at V and 4 bases at J, with 11 bases between. Germline V lookup: CDR1 GTSNPN, CDR2 SVGIG (reference sequence). CDR3 DNA: TGTGCCTGGAGTGAGGCAGGCGTTAATCAGCCCCAGCATTTT. It codes for CAWSEAGVNQPQHF.

This chain joins TRBV4-1 and TRBJ2-7; no definite D call. CDR3 size: 15 residues. V shed 1 base and J shed 3 bases, with 13 bases lying between them. The germline V gene has CDR1 MGHRA and CDR2 YSYEKL. The CDR3 region is CASSQGSDSYYEQYF. For the CDR3, the DNA is TGCGCCAGCAGCCAAGGGAGCGACTCTTACTACGAGCAGTACTTC.

This chain uses TRBV29-1 with TRBJ1-2; D is perhaps TRBD1 (5 bases). V lost 3 bases to trimming and J lost 6 bases, with 20 bases between them. The germline gives CDR1 SQVTM, CDR2 ANQGSEA. This CDR3 spans 15 amino acids. The CDR3 reads CSVDWADIRGDGYTF. The CDR3 region has the DNA TGCAGCGTTGACTGGGCGGACATACGGGGTGATGGCTACACCTTC.

V is TRBV4-1 and J is TRBJ2-6; 10 bases agree with TRBD1. This CDR3 is 19 amino acids long. The ends lost 1 base at V and 2 bases at J; junction bases unmatched: 8. Germline lookup yields CDR1 MGHRA and CDR2 YSYEKL. The CDR3 DNA reads TGCGCCAGCAGCCAAGCACCGGGACAGGGGCTACCTGGGGCCAACGTCCTGACTTTC. Protein: CASSQAPGQGLPGANVLTF.

The V and J genes are TRBV27 and TRBJ2-5; 9 bases are a match to TRBD1. The germline V gene has CDR1 MNHEY and CDR2 SMNVEV (reference sequence). The CDR3 contains 15 residues. V shed 3 bases and J 2 bases; nucleotides not matched to a gene: 4. In DNA, the CDR3 is TGTGCCAGCAGTTTTCTCGGACAGGGGCAAGAGACCCAGTACTTC. Translated: CASSFLGQGQETQYF.

This clone was seen more than once but under ten times. The gene calls are TRBV7-9 and TRBJ2-5; 7 nucleotides align to TRBD2. CDR3 length: 14 amino acids. J gave up 5 bases and V 4 bases, and 7 bases lay outside the gene matches. Germline V gene lookup returns CDR1 SEHNR and CDR2 FQNEAQ (reference sequence). The CDR3 DNA follows: TGTGCCAGCAGCTCACACGGGGGGTTGGAGACCCAGTACTTC. The encoded protein is CASSSHGGLETQYF.

V and J are TRBV5-4 and TRBJ2-1, with 7 bases that match TRBD1. V shed 6 bases and J 8 bases; nucleotides not matched to a gene: 8. The CDR3 covers 13 residues. CDR1 and CDR2 from the germline V gene are SGHNT and YYREEE (reference sequence). The CDR3 DNA reads as TGTGCCAGCACGACAGGGAATGATGATGAGCAGTTCTTC. Protein sequence: CASTTGNDDEQFF.

The rearrangement joins TRBV19 to TRBJ2-7; D is unresolved. Looked up from germline, CDR1 is LNHDA and CDR2 is SQIVND (reference sequence). The V end was cut by 2 bases, the J end by 2 bases, with 10 bases between. The length of the CDR3 is 14 residues. CDR3 residues: CASSITLNPYEQYF. CDR3 in DNA: TGTGCCAGTAGTATAACCTTAAACCCCTACGAGCAGTACTTC.

The chain joins TRBV5-4 to TRBJ1-1; D is undetermined. Deletions cut 4 bases from V and 4 bases from J, with 17 bases between. Germline CDR1 SGHNT, CDR2 YYREEE (reference sequence). This CDR3 has 15 residues. The CDR3 DNA reads as TGTGCCAGCAGCCCTATTGTCGAATGGGGCACTGAAGCTTTCTTT. Residues: CASSPIVEWGTEAFF.

This clone appeared a few times. J is TRBJ2-3 and V is TRBV4-1, with 9 bases matching TRBD1. J gave up 2 bases and V 0 bases, and 3 bases lay outside the gene matches. Germline CDR1 reads MGHRA; CDR2 reads YSYEKL. This CDR3 has 16 amino acids. For the CDR3, the DNA is TGCGCCAGCAGCCAAGAGGGACAGGGACTCACAGATACGCAGTATTTT. Translating it yields CASSQEGQGLTDTQYF.

The rearrangement uses TRBV28 and TRBJ1-1; maybe TRBD1 (6 bases). Looked up from germline, CDR1 is MDHEN and CDR2 is SYDVKM. V was trimmed by 7 bases and J by 4 bases, leaving 13 bases between them. This CDR3 contains 13 residues. In DNA form, the CDR3 reads TGTGCCAGCACCAACGGGGGCTCCACTGAAGCTTTCTTT. As protein: CASTNGGSTEAFF.

This chain joins TRBV6-1 and TRBJ2-1; D might be TRBD1 or TRBD2, each matching 6 bases. Germline assignment: CDR1 MNHNS and CDR2 SASEGT. The CDR3 contains 15 residues. The V end was cut by 2 bases, the J end by 4 bases, with 12 bases between. For the CDR3, the DNA is TGTGCCAGCAGTGAAATGGGGGGCTGGTACAATGAGCAGTTCTTC. Its protein product is CASSEMGGWYNEQFF.

This clone has just one count. The rearrangement uses TRBV21-1 and TRBJ1-1. TRBV21-1 is assigned pseudogene status. CDR3 size: 16 residues. The CDR3, as DNA: TGTGCCAGCAGCAAAGAGGGAGGGGGGAAGAACACTGAAGCTTTCTTT. As protein: CASSKEGGGKNTEAFF.

V is TRBV7-6 and J is TRBJ2-7; 8 nucleotides agree with TRBD1. Germline V gives CDR1 SGHVS, CDR2 FNYEAQ. V was clipped by 5 bases and J by 3 bases; unmatched bases: 6. This CDR3 region has 14 residues. Written as DNA, the CDR3 is TGTGCCAGCAGCCCTACAGGGGGAGGCTACGAGCAGTACTTC. Its protein is CASSPTGGGYEQYF.

This sequence joins TRBV2 and TRBJ2-1; 9 bases are a match to TRBD2. CDR1 is SNHLY and CDR2 is FYNNEI in the germline V gene. The V gene end was trimmed by 3 bases and the J gene end by 10 bases; junction bases not matched to a gene: 13. CDR3 length: 16 residues. CDR3: CASSDIGLAGPGEQFF. The CDR3 region has the DNA TGTGCCAGCAGTGACATTGGTCTAGCGGGGCCGGGAGAGCAGTTCTTC.

This chain uses TRBV25-1 with TRBJ1-6, with D unresolved. The V gene's germline CDR1 is MGHDK and CDR2 SYGVNS. The CDR3 covers 16 residues. V gave up 1 base and J gave up 9 bases, with 16 bases separating them. Here the CDR3 DNA reads TGTGCCAGCAGTGAATCCAATCCGGGTCCACTTTCACCCCTCCACTTT. This sequence encodes CASSESNPGPLSPLHF.

The chain has TRBV6-5 and TRBJ1-2; D is undetermined. Germline V gene sequence: CDR1 MNHEY, CDR2 SVGAGI. Trimming pared 5 bases from V and 5 bases from J, leaving 18 bases between. The CDR3 totals 15 residues. As DNA, the CDR3 is TGTGCCAGCAGTACCGGACCTGGGGATAGGTATGGCTACACCTTC. Residues: CASSTGPGDRYGYTF.

The V and J genes are TRBV10-3 and TRBJ2-5; a weak D match, TRBD1 (6 bases). Germline V lookup: CDR1 ENHRY, CDR2 SYGVKD. This CDR3 contains 13 residues. Between the trimmed V and J ends, which lost 7 bases and 3 bases, there was a span of 12 bases. The CDR3 protein is CAIMRAGEETQYF. The CDR3 DNA reads as TGTGCCATCATGCGGGCAGGGGAAGAGACCCAGTACTTC.

This clone was seen only a few times. This chain uses TRBV4-3 with TRBJ2-2; no clear D. Trimming removed 3 bases from V and 6 bases from J, with 5 bases in between. The germline V gene has CDR1 LGHNA and CDR2 YSLEER. The CDR3 has 12 amino acids. Here the CDR3 DNA reads TGCGCCAGCAGCCAGTCCCCCGGGGAGCTGTTTTTT. This gives the protein CASSQSPGELFF.

V usage is TRBV10-3 and J usage is TRBJ2-7, with D perhaps matching TRBD1 (6 bases). This CDR3 comprises 14 residues. Per germline, CDR1 ENHRY and CDR2 SYGVKD. V gave up 6 bases and J gave up 5 bases, with 17 bases separating them. For the CDR3, the DNA is TGTGCCATCAGCTCCTCGGACAGCGCTCACGAGCAGTACTTC. It is translated as CAISSSDSAHEQYF.

V gene TRBV29-1 combines with J gene TRBJ2-1; possibly TRBD2 for D (7 bases). Germline CDR1 is SQVTM and CDR2 is ANQGSEA. V was clipped by 3 bases and J by 10 bases, with 25 bases between them. This CDR3 has 16 amino acids. The CDR3: CSVEFISGTRAGEQFF. Here the CDR3 DNA reads TGCAGCGTTGAGTTCATAAGCGGGACACGCGCGGGGGAGCAGTTCTTC.